This T cell receptor beta chain comes out of a study of control samples from healthy donors and cancer patients. Sequencing was performed with immunoSEQ multiplex PCR; in TCRdb, only in-frame clones are kept and a portion is missing. This table has approximately 90,000 clones, approximately 89% appearing once. The length of the CDR3 is 16 residues. Trimming took off 0 bases at V and 1 base at J, with 12 bases between the two ends. CDR1 is MNHEY and CDR2 is SVGAGI in the germline V gene. Specimen: blood. V and J are TRBV6-5 and TRBJ2-5; maybe TRBD2 (6 bases). The TCR was taken from a man aged 25-45 years in good health. CDR3 sequence reads: CASSYSGGSTQETQYF. As DNA, the CDR3 is TGTGCCAGCAGTTACTCAGGAGGGTCGACCCAAGAGACCCAGTACTTC.